Below are 30 T cell receptor beta chains sequenced from a single sample in a study of CXCR3-negative and CXCR3-positive naive CD8 T cells. UMI-labeled TRB cDNA libraries were prepared by 5' RACE. TCRdb re-called the 5' RACE reads and catalogs CDR3 proteins one per entry, DNA excluded. The sample table sets out roughly 45,000 distinct CDR3 sequences. The sample taken for sequencing was naive CXCR3- CD8+ T cells from blood. Subset defined: CD45RO-CCR7+CD27+CD95- naive CD8+ T cells lacking CXCR3 (TNR3-). All receptors come from a human donor in good health. Some clones in this sample may be carry-over from other donors' samples.

The chain is built from TRBV29-1 and TRBJ2-3; checking the TCRdb D call of TRBD1 is not possible without DNA. CDR1 is SQVTM, CDR2 ANQGSEA, per germline. This CDR3 is built from 13 residues. CDR3 amino acids: CSVRTGSTDTQYF.

The chain has TRBV10-3 and TRBJ2-7; the D call of TRBD2 rests on TCRdb alone, since no DNA is present to check it. The CDR3 length is 14 residues. Germline-derived CDR1 and CDR2 are ENHRY and SYGVKD. Here the CDR3 reads CAISETVAGDEQYF.

This chain links TRBV5-5 with TRBJ2-7; the D call from TCRdb, TRBD2, cannot be confirmed without DNA. The CDR3 has 13 residues. Per germline, CDR1 SGHKS and CDR2 YYEKEE (reference sequence). CDR3 in amino acids: CASSAGTSSEQYF.

V is TRBV4-1 and J is TRBJ2-3; with no DNA, the TCRdb D assignment of TRBD1 cannot be verified. CDR3 length: 16 residues. Germline values: CDR1 MGHRA, CDR2 YSYEKL. Here the CDR3 reads CASSQVTGGNTDTQYF.

The chain carries TRBV27 and TRBJ1-5; the D call from TCRdb, TRBD1, cannot be confirmed without DNA. Germline V gene sequence: CDR1 MNHEY, CDR2 SMNVEV (reference sequence). The CDR3 has 13 residues. CDR3 sequence: CASSLRQGQPQHF.

The genes are TRBV6-4 and TRBJ2-1; TCRdb selects TRBD2, and the lack of DNA leaves this call unchecked. Germline V gene lookup returns CDR1 MRHNA and CDR2 SNTAGT. The CDR3 is 15 amino acids. This CDR3 reads CASSEAGGSYNEQFF.

The rearrangement links TRBV12-3 or TRBV12-4 to TRBJ2-2; the D call of TRBD1 rests on TCRdb alone, since no DNA is present to check it. The CDR3 spans 14 residues. CDR3 loop: CASCEGDQGGELFF.

V usage is TRBV25-1 and J usage is TRBJ1-1; without DNA, the TCRdb call of TRBD1 cannot be checked. The CDR3 runs 13 residues. CDR1 MGHDK and CDR2 SYGVNS come from the germline V gene. CDR3: CASSEATVIEAFF.

V gene TRBV4-3 combines with J gene TRBJ2-3. This CDR3 is 14 amino acids long. Germline CDR1 LGHNA, CDR2 YSLEER. The CDR3 is CASSQDFNGYTQYF.

J is TRBJ2-5 and V is TRBV5-1; TCRdb picks TRBD2, but there is no DNA to check that call. CDR1 and CDR2 (germline): SGHRS, YFSETQ. CDR3 length: 14 amino acids. Here the CDR3 reads CASSSAEGIETQYF.

The chain is built from TRBV14 and TRBJ2-7; TCRdb selects TRBD1, and the lack of DNA leaves this call unchecked. The CDR3 totals 13 residues. Germline V gene sequence: CDR1 SGHDN, CDR2 FVKESK. CDR3 in amino acids: CASSRSGWNEQYF.

The rearrangement links TRBV7-6 to TRBJ2-2. The CDR3 runs to 18 residues. Germline V lookup: CDR1 SGHVS, CDR2 FNYEAQ. The CDR3 sequence: CASSLAGNPWGNTGELFF.

The chain has TRBV19 and TRBJ2-7; as DNA is missing, the TRBD1 call by TCRdb cannot be tested. Germline CDR1 reads LNHDA; CDR2 reads SQIVND (reference sequence). This CDR3 has 14 residues. CDR3 region: CASRWGQGNYEQYF.

This sequence joins TRBV27 and TRBJ2-2. CDR1 MNHEY and CDR2 SMNVEV come from the germline V gene (reference sequence). The CDR3 is made up of 14 amino acids. CDR3: CASSLSPNTGELFF.

V usage is TRBV4-2 and J usage is TRBJ2-2; TCRdb outputs TRBD2, but without DNA this stays unchecked. CDR1 LGHNA and CDR2 YNFKEQ come from the germline V gene. The CDR3 is 14 amino acids. CDR3 protein: CASSQLEGPGELFF.

V and J are TRBV23-1 and TRBJ2-7; absent DNA, TCRdb's TRBD1 call cannot be checked. TRBV23-1 is classed as an ORF, of uncertain function. The CDR3 spans 15 residues. This CDR3 reads CASSRRGQCPYEQYF.

The J gene is TRBJ2-7, the V gene TRBV7-9; checking the TCRdb D call of TRBD1 is not possible without DNA. There are 15 residues in the CDR3. Germline V lookup: CDR1 SEHNR, CDR2 FQNEAQ (reference sequence). Here the CDR3 reads CASSGSRDLYYEQYF.

The CDR3: CSATLGRHTEAFF. This chain joins TRBV20-1 and TRBJ1-1. The CDR3 spans 13 residues. CDR1 DFQATT and CDR2 SNEGSKA come from the germline V gene (reference sequence).

This sequence joins TRBV20-1 and TRBJ2-1; TCRdb outputs TRBD2, but without DNA this stays unchecked. Germline-derived CDR1 and CDR2 are DFQATT and SNEGSKA (reference sequence). The CDR3 totals 13 residues. The CDR3 reads CSARGRVDNEQFF.

The rearrangement joins TRBV12-3 or TRBV12-4 to TRBJ2-5; TCRdb reports TRBD1, a call that lacks DNA to check it against. The CDR3 has 17 amino acids. CDR3 residues: CASSLSSGDRFYETQYF.

The rearrangement uses TRBV7-2 and TRBJ2-7; TCRdb's D call, TRBD1, is unchecked because there is no DNA. CDR1 is SGHTA, CDR2 FQGNSA, per germline. The length of the CDR3 is 15 residues. CDR3 in amino acids: CASSLVSGEAREQYF. Looking up the rest from reference TRBV7-2 and TRBJ2-7 gives the full variable domain: GAGVSQSPSNKVTEKGKDVELRCDPISGHTALYWYRQSLGQGLEFLIYFQGNSAPDKSGLPSDRFSAERTGGSVSTLTIQRTQQEDSAVYLCASSLVSGEAREQYFGPGTRLTVT.

The chain uses TRBV5-1 and TRBJ1-1. Germline loops: CDR1 SGHRS, CDR2 YFSETQ. This CDR3 has 13 amino acids. CDR3 residues: CASHDSLNTGAFF.

This rearrangement joins TRBV28 to TRBJ2-1; TCRdb's assignment of TRBD1 cannot be checked, as there is no DNA. This CDR3 has 15 residues. Per germline, CDR1 MDHEN and CDR2 SYDVKM. The CDR3 spells CASSLPGQGDNEQFF.

The chain is built from TRBV29-1 and TRBJ2-2; lacking DNA, the TRBD2 call made by TCRdb goes unchecked. CDR1 and CDR2 (germline): SQVTM, ANQGSEA. The CDR3 is made up of 16 amino acids. CDR3 sequence reads: CSVVEGVAGRSGELFF.

V usage is TRBV27 and J usage is TRBJ2-1; absent DNA, TCRdb's TRBD2 call cannot be checked. The CDR3 totals 14 residues. CDR1 is MNHEY and CDR2 is SMNVEV in the germline V gene (reference sequence). The CDR3 loop is CVSSLSPSGNEQFF.

The chain uses TRBV12-3 or TRBV12-4 and TRBJ2-7. This CDR3 comprises 12 residues. The CDR3 loop is CASSFSFYEQYF.

V is TRBV5-1 and J is TRBJ2-3; without DNA, the TCRdb call of TRBD2 cannot be checked. This CDR3 comprises 16 residues. Germline V CDR1 and CDR2: SGHRS, YFSETQ. The CDR3 reads CASSLAPTDYADTQYF.

The genes are TRBV29-1 and TRBJ2-2; TCRdb proposes TRBD1, but this gene call is untestable without DNA. The CDR3 sequence is 14 residues long. The germline V gene has CDR1 SQVTM and CDR2 ANQGSEA. CDR3 sequence reads: CSVLDRVNTGELFF.

The chain links TRBV12-3 or TRBV12-4 to TRBJ2-1; TCRdb calls TRBD2, which cannot be checked without DNA. The CDR3 has 17 residues. CDR3 region: CASSFAAGGSPYNEQFF.

This rearrangement joins TRBV5-1 to TRBJ2-7. This CDR3 has 13 amino acids. Looked up from germline, CDR1 is SGHRS and CDR2 is YFSETQ. The CDR3 spells CASSERLNYEQYF.